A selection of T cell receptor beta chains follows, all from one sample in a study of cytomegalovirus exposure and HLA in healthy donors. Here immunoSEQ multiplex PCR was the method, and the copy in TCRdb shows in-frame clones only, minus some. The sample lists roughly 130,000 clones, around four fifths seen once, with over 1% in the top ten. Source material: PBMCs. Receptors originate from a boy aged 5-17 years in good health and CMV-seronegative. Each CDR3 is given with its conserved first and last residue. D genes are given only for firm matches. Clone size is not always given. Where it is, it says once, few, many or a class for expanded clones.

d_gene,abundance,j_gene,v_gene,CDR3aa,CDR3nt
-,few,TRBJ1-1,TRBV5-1,CASSPGGNTEAFF,TGCGCCAGCAGCCCCGGGGGGAACACTGAAGCTTTCTTT
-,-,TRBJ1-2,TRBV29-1,CSVVGQTLGGGYTF,TGCAGCGTTGTGGGGCAGACGCTGGGCGGTGGCTACACCTTC
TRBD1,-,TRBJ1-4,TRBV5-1,CASSFSGTGEGVNEKLFF,TGCGCCAGCAGCTTCTCCGGGACAGGGGAAGGGGTTAACGAAAAACTGTTTTTT
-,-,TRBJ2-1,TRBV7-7,CASSLGPSYNEQFF,TGTGCCAGCAGCTTGGGGCCGTCCTACAATGAGCAGTTCTTC
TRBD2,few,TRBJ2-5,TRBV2,CASSGPGLADQETQYF,TGTGCCAGCAGCGGTCCGGGACTAGCAGACCAAGAGACCCAGTACTTC
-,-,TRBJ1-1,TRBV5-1,CASSDPGNTEAFF,TGCGCCAGCAGCGATCCCGGGAACACTGAAGCTTTCTTT
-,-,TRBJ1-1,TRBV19,CASKSDGLNTEAFF,TGTGCCAGTAAGTCTGATGGCTTGAACACTGAAGCTTTCTTT
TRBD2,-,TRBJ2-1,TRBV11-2,CASSRAPGLAGEDNEQFF,TGTGCCAGCAGCAGAGCGCCGGGACTAGCGGGAGAGGACAATGAGCAGTTCTTC
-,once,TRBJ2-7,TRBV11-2,CASRVDLDRIEQYF,TGTGCCAGCAGAGTAGACCTAGACCGTATCGAGCAGTACTTC
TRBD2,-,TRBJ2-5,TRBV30,CAWGGGGKETPYF,TGTGCCTGGGGGGGCGGGGGGAAAGAGACCCCGTACTTC
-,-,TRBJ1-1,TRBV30,CAWGPTEAFF,TGTGCCTGGGGGCCGACTGAAGCTTTCTTT
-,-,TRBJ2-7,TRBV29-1,CSVEERSRGYEQYF,TGCAGCGTTGAAGAACGGAGCAGGGGATACGAGCAGTACTTC
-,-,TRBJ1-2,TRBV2,CASWLIGGANYGYTF,TGTGCCAGCTGGTTGATCGGGGGGGCTAACTATGGCTACACCTTC
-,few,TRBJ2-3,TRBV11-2,CASSRFSGLSMGDTQYF,TGTGCCAGCAGCCGATTCTCGGGACTCTCGATGGGGGATACGCAGTATTTT
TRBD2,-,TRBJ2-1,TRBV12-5,CASGLVGMRESYNEQFF,TGTGCTAGTGGTTTGGTTGGAATGCGGGAGTCGTACAATGAGCAGTTCTTC
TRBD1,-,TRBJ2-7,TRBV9,CASSVGDRGTSYEQYF,TGTGCCAGCAGCGTGGGGGACAGGGGGACGAGCTACGAGCAGTACTTC
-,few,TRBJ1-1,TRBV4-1,CASSLPQAPNTEAFF,TGCGCCAGCAGCTTACCACAGGCGCCGAACACTGAAGCTTTCTTT
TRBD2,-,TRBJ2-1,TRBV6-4,CASSDIAGDEQFF,TGTGCCAGCAGTGATATAGCGGGAGATGAGCAGTTCTTC
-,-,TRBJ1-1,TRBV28,CASSFRGTEAFF,TGTGCCAGCAGTTTCCGGGGTACTGAAGCTTTCTTT
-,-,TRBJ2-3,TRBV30,CAWSPRGIRTDTQYF,TGTGCCTGGAGCCCACGCGGGATTAGGACAGATACGCAGTATTTT
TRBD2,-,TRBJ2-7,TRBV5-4,CASSLDSGRYYEQYF,TGTGCCAGCAGCTTGGATAGCGGGAGGTACTACGAGCAGTACTTC
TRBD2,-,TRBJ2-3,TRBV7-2,CASSSPLEASGSFTDTQYF,TGTGCCAGCAGCTCCCCCCTCGAGGCTAGCGGGAGTTTCACAGATACGCAGTATTTT
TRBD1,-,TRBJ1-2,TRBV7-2,CASSMIQGNYGYTF,TGTGCCAGCAGCATGATACAGGGGAACTATGGCTACACCTTC
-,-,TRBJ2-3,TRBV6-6,CASSYLGRAADTQYF,TGTGCCAGCAGTTACCTAGGCAGGGCGGCAGATACGCAGTATTTT
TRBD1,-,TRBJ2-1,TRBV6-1,CASSELGGQGANEQFF,TGTGCCAGCAGTGAATTAGGGGGACAGGGGGCGAATGAGCAGTTCTTC
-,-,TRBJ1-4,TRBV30,CAFEPKGENEKLFF,TGTGCCTTTGAGCCCAAGGGGGAGAATGAAAAACTGTTTTTT
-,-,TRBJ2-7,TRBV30,CAWNMGLPGSYEQYF,TGTGCCTGGAATATGGGTCTCCCGGGCTCCTACGAGCAGTACTTC
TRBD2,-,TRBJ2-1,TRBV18,CASSLIAGEGNEQFF,TGTGCCAGCTCACTCATAGCGGGAGAGGGCAATGAGCAGTTCTTC
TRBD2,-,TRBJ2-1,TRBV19,CASSIDGLAGGRQFF,TGTGCCAGTAGTATAGACGGACTAGCGGGAGGGCGGCAGTTCTTC
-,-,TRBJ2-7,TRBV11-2,CASSLQGSAEQYF,TGTGCCAGCAGCTTACAGGGCAGCGCCGAGCAGTACTTC
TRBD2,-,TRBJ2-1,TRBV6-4,CASSQASSGNNEQFF,TGTGCCAGCTCCCAGGCGTCTAGCGGGAATAATGAGCAGTTCTTC
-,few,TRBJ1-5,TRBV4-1,CASSQYRENQPQHF,TGCGCCAGCAGCCAATACAGGGAAAATCAGCCCCAGCATTTT
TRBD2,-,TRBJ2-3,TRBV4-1,CASSQIIAGGSDTQYF,TGCGCCAGCAGCCAGATCATAGCGGGAGGATCAGATACGCAGTATTTT
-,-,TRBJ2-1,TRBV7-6,CASSLAVANEQFF,TGTGCCAGCAGCTTAGCGGTAGCTAATGAGCAGTTCTTC
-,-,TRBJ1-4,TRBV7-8,CASSPSGARGGKLFF,TGTGCCAGCAGCCCTTCAGGGGCCCGGGGGGGAAAACTGTTTTTT
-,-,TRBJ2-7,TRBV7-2,CASSTNRGGGEQYF,TGTGCCAGCAGCACTAACAGGGGAGGAGGCGAGCAGTACTTC
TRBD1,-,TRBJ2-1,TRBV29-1,CSVDSRGRRGYNEQFF,TGCAGCGTTGATTCCAGGGGGCGCCGTGGCTACAATGAGCAGTTCTTC
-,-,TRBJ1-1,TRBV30,CAWSAQPTEAFF,TGTGCCTGGAGCGCACAGCCCACTGAAGCTTTCTTT
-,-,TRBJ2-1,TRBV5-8,CASRLGGGVEQFF,TGTGCCAGCAGACTGGGAGGTGGGGTTGAGCAGTTCTTC
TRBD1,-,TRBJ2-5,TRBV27,CASSLRDRNWQYF,TGTGCCAGCAGTCTCCGGGACAGGAATTGGCAGTACTTC
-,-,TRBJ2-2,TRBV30,CARGWEPTGELFF,TGTGCCCGCGGGTGGGAGCCCACCGGGGAGCTGTTTTTT
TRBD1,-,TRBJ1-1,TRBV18,CASSPIGQGETEAFF,TGTGCCAGCTCACCGATAGGACAGGGGGAGACTGAAGCTTTCTTT
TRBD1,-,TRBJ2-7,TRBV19,CASSLFRDRGTNTYEQYF,TGTGCCAGTAGTCTCTTCCGGGACAGGGGGACCAACACCTACGAGCAGTACTTC
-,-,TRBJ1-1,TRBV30,CAWSGSGHEAFF,TGTGCCTGGAGTGGATCCGGACATGAAGCTTTCTTT
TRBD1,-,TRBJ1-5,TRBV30,CAWSEGQRQPQHF,TGTGCCTGGAGTGAGGGACAGCGCCAGCCCCAGCATTTT
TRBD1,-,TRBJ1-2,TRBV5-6,CASSLSYRGWGYTF,TGTGCCAGCAGCTTATCCTACAGGGGTTGGGGCTACACCTTC
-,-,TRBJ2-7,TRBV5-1,CASSSQGGEQYF,TGCGCCAGCAGCTCCCAGGGAGGCGAGCAGTACTTC
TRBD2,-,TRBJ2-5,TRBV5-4,CASSLVFGLAGVRETQYF,TGTGCCAGCAGCTTGGTATTTGGTCTAGCGGGAGTACGAGAGACCCAGTACTTC
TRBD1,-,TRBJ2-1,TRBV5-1,CASSFGQGVYNEQFF,TGCGCCAGCAGCTTCGGACAGGGGGTCTACAATGAGCAGTTCTTC
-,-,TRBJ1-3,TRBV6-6,CASSYLQGFGNTIYF,TGTGCCAGCAGTTACCTCCAGGGGTTTGGAAACACCATATATTTT
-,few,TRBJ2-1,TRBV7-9,CASSEREVTGAYNEQFF,TGTGCCAGCAGCGAGAGGGAGGTGACGGGCGCCTACAATGAGCAGTTCTTC
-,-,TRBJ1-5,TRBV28,CASSLRFQGWPRQPQHF,TGTGCCAGCAGTTTACGGTTCCAGGGGTGGCCACGGCAGCCCCAGCATTTT
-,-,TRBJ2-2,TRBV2,CASSEVLTGELFF,TGTGCCAGCAGTGAAGTCCTTACCGGGGAGCTGTTTTTT
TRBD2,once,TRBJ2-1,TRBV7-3,CASSSRGRDNEQFF,TGTGCCAGCAGCTCCCGTGGGAGGGACAATGAGCAGTTCTTC
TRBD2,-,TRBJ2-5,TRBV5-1,CASSQGLAQETQYF,TGCGCCAGCAGCCAAGGACTAGCGCAAGAGACCCAGTACTTC
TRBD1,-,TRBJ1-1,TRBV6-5,CASSLTGINTEAFF,TGTGCCAGCAGTTTGACAGGGATTAACACTGAAGCTTTCTTT
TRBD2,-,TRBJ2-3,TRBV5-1,CASSLSGTSTDTQYF,TGCGCCAGCAGCTTAAGCGGGACTAGCACAGATACGCAGTATTTT
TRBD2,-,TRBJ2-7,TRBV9,CASSPRDYSYEQYF,TGTGCCAGCAGCCCTCGGGACTACTCCTACGAGCAGTACTTC
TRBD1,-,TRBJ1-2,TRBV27,CASGRTGSNYGYTF,TGTGCCAGCGGAAGGACAGGGTCTAACTATGGCTACACCTTC